Following are 23 T cell receptor beta chains from one sample sequenced in a study of T cell repertoires in cytomegalovirus infection. One entry per CDR3 protein results from TCRdb running MiXCR on the reads. The sample records some 560,000 distinct CDR3 sequences, 35% to 50% being singletons. No cognate antigen is known for these TCRs. Sequencing used cultured PBMCs, obtained from culture after CMV antigen stimulation. The receptors were sampled from a human donor in good health (CMV status not recorded). Some clones in this sample may be carry-over from other donors' samples.

The rearrangement links TRBV28 to TRBJ2-3; D may be TRBD2 (5 bases). This CDR3 spans 17 amino acids. Between the trimmed V and J ends, which lost 7 bases and 5 bases, there was a span of 25 bases. Germline V lookup: CDR1 MDHEN, CDR2 SYDVKM. The CDR3 nucleotides read TGTGCCAGCACCCCCCCCGGTGGAACTAGGGCTAAAGATACGCAGTATTTT. Protein product: CASTPPGGTRAKDTQYF.

This sequence joins TRBV12-3 or TRBV12-4 and TRBJ1-6, with a tentative D call TRBD1 (6 bases). The CDR3 totals 15 residues. The V gene lost 5 bases and the J gene lost 0 bases, with 8 bases spanning the gap. CDR3 amino acids: CASSTGRSYNSPLHF. In DNA, the CDR3 is TGTGCCAGCAGTACAGGGCGCTCCTATAATTCACCCCTCCACTTT.

V is TRBV9 and J is TRBJ2-2; 12 bases are shared with TRBD2. The trim removed 4 bases at V and 4 bases at J, leaving 8 bases unmatched. Germline CDR1 is SGDLS and CDR2 is YYNGEE. The CDR3 contains 17 residues. CDR3 nucleotides: TGTGCCAGCAGCCCAAGGACTAGCGGGGATGGCACCGGGGAGCTGTTTTTT. As protein: CASSPRTSGDGTGELFF.

In this sample, this clonotype turned up once. The chain recombines TRBV7-2 with TRBJ2-7, with no clear D. This CDR3 comprises 13 residues. Germline V gene data show CDR1 as SGHTA and CDR2 as FQGNSA. Trimming took off 0 bases at V and 8 bases at J, with 11 bases between the two ends. This CDR3 reads CASSLALRSKQYF. CDR3 coding DNA: TGTGCCAGCAGCTTAGCCCTGCGGTCCAAGCAGTACTTC.

This clonotype was observed a handful of times. The chain joins TRBV7-6 to TRBJ1-1; D perhaps matches TRBD1 (6 bases). Germline loops: CDR1 SGHVS, CDR2 FNYEAQ. Trimming cost V 5 bases and J 8 bases, with 18 bases left between them. The CDR3 has 14 amino acids. The CDR3 nucleotides are TGTGCCAGCAGCGAATATGAGGGGGTGAACGAAGCTTTCTTT. Residues: CASSEYEGVNEAFF.

The table lists this clonotype with a count of one. The chain employs TRBV7-2 and TRBJ1-3; D perhaps matches TRBD1 (5 bases). V was pared by 5 bases and J by 1 base, with 18 bases between. The CDR3 has 17 amino acids. Germline V gene sequence: CDR1 SGHTA, CDR2 FQGNSA. CDR3 nucleotide sequence: TGTGCCAGCAGCCGTGGGCCAACAAGGGGATCTGGAAACACCATATATTTT. Residues: CASSRGPTRGSGNTIYF.

This clonotype was recorded at least ten times. The chain employs TRBV7-2 and TRBJ1-6; unclear D gene. Per germline, CDR1 SGHTA and CDR2 FQGNSA. This CDR3 is built from 14 residues. Trimming left V 10 bases short and J 7 bases short, with 17 bases between. The CDR3 protein is CAIQSGGNNSPLHF. The CDR3 DNA reads as TGTGCCATCCAGTCGGGAGGGAACAATTCACCCCTCCACTTT.

This clonotype has only a few counts. The J gene is TRBJ1-1, the V gene TRBV7-9; the match to TRBD1 covers 8 bases. This CDR3 is 11 amino acids long. With 4 bases clipped from V and 10 bases from J, the junction kept 2 bases outside the gene matches. Germline values: CDR1 SEHNR, CDR2 FQNEAQ (reference sequence). The CDR3 nucleotides are TGTGCCAGCAGCTCACAGGGGGTAGCTTTCTTT. Residues: CASSSQGVAFF.

This clonotype came up a few times. V usage is TRBV19 and J usage is TRBJ1-1; a weak D match, TRBD1 (5 bases). Per the germline V gene, CDR1 is LNHDA and CDR2 is SQIVND (reference sequence). The CDR3 consists of 15 residues. The V and J ends lost 5 bases and 4 bases respectively, with 17 bases between them. Here the CDR3 DNA reads TGTGCCAGTAGTCAACTCGACAGCAGTGGCACTGAAGCTTTCTTT. This sequence encodes CASSQLDSSGTEAFF.

This clonotype was recorded a few times. The chain uses TRBV7-9 and TRBJ2-2, with 12 nucleotides matching TRBD2. This CDR3 region has 17 residues. With V trimmed by 5 bases and J by 4 bases, 8 bases remained unmatched. Germline CDR1 SEHNR, CDR2 FQNEAQ (reference sequence). The CDR3 DNA sequence: TGTGCCAGCAGCAAGCCGGGACTAGCGGGTCCCACCGGGGAGCTGTTTTTT. It specifies CASSKPGLAGPTGELFF.

This clonotype was observed a handful of times. The gene calls are TRBV7-4 and TRBJ1-1; possible D gene TRBD1, 6 bases. Germline assignment: CDR1 SGHVT and CDR2 SQSDAQ. The CDR3 is 15 residues long. Trimming pared 5 bases from V and 1 base from J, leaving 14 bases between. CDR3 sequence (DNA): TGTGCCAGCAGCCCAACCGGGACAAAGAACACTGAAGCTTTCTTT. Translating it yields CASSPTGTKNTEAFF.

This clonotype was counted between two and nine times. The J gene is TRBJ2-6, the V gene TRBV6-2 or TRBV6-3; TRBD1 matches at 9 bases. Germline V gives CDR1 MNHEY, CDR2 SVGEGT. V was clipped by 6 bases and J by 4 bases; unmatched bases: 10. The CDR3 totals 17 residues. In DNA, the CDR3 is TGTGCCAGCAGACCCGGGACAGGGAACTTCGGGGCCAACGTCCTGACTTTC. Translation gives CASRPGTGNFGANVLTF.

Here the CDR3 reads CASTFGGGVTGELFF. The CDR3 DNA follows: TGTGCCAGCACCTTCGGGGGGGGGGTAACCGGGGAGCTGTTTTTT. The V call is TRBV11-3, the J call TRBJ2-2, with 8 bases lining up with TRBD2. In germline, CDR1 is SGHNT, CDR2 YENEEA. Trimming took 7 bases from V and 5 from J; bases not matched to a gene: 9. CDR3 length: 15 amino acids.

This clonotype came up a few times. The chain recombines TRBV4-1 with TRBJ1-5; 10 positions agree with TRBD1. Germline loops: CDR1 MGHRA, CDR2 YSYEKL. J was trimmed by 1 base and V by 1 base; bases with no gene match: 7. This CDR3 contains 18 residues. Here the CDR3 reads CASSQVPGQGPSNQPQHF. The CDR3 DNA is TGCGCCAGCAGCCAAGTCCCGGGACAGGGGCCCAGCAATCAGCCCCAGCATTTT.

The chain has TRBV5-6 and TRBJ1-2; TRBD1 is a possible D gene (6 bases). Germline V gives CDR1 SGHDT, CDR2 YYEEEE. The length of the CDR3 is 11 residues. V dropped 4 bases and J dropped 7 bases, with 8 bases sitting between them. CDR3 bases: TGTGCCAGCAGCAGGGACATTGGCTACACCTTC. Translation gives CASSRDIGYTF.

The chain has TRBV7-8 and TRBJ1-1, with a weak D call TRBD1 (6 bases). Germline CDR1 reads SGHVS; CDR2 reads FQNEAQ. This CDR3 has 17 amino acids. V shed 2 bases and J shed 1 base, with 17 bases lying between them. As DNA, the CDR3 is TGTGCCAGCAGCTTAAGGGCTGTAGGGGGGTGGAACACTGAAGCTTTCTTT. Its protein is CASSLRAVGGWNTEAFF.

The CDR3 protein is CASCRGSSSYNSPLHF. CDR3 DNA sequence: TGTGCCAGCTGTCGGGGGTCTAGCTCCTATAATTCACCCCTCCACTTT. The genes are TRBV6-1 and TRBJ1-6; D possibly corresponds to TRBD1 (5 bases). The germline V gene encodes CDR1 MNHNS and CDR2 SASEGT. The CDR3 extends over 16 amino acids. The ends were cut back, 8 bases at V and 0 bases at J, with 14 bases in the middle.

Only a few counts were recorded for this clonotype. V usage is TRBV20-1 and J usage is TRBJ2-3; TRBD2 aligns across 9 bases. V was clipped by 1 base and J by 4 bases; unmatched bases: 9. The CDR3 covers 16 residues. From germline, CDR1 is DFQATT and CDR2 SNEGSKA (reference sequence). The CDR3 DNA reads as TGCAGTGCTAGAGTAAGCGGGGGGAGTATGGCAGATACGCAGTATTTT. The encoded protein is CSARVSGGSMADTQYF.

The CDR3: CASSAPVQGINEKLFF. In DNA, the CDR3 is TGTGCCAGTAGTGCACCCGTACAGGGCATAAATGAAAAACTGTTTTTT. This chain uses TRBV19 with TRBJ1-4; tentatively, D is TRBD1 (6 bases). Trimming removed 5 bases at V and 5 bases at J, with 18 bases between. The CDR3 covers 16 residues. CDR1 LNHDA and CDR2 SQIVND come from the germline V gene (reference sequence).

V usage is TRBV7-6 and J usage is TRBJ2-2; the D call may be TRBD1 or TRBD2 (5 bases each). Germline CDR1 and CDR2: SGHVS and FNYEAQ. Between the trimmed V and J ends, which lost 8 bases and 2 bases, there was a span of 15 bases. CDR3 length: 15 amino acids. CDR3 protein: CASGFVGPNTGELFF. CDR3 nucleotides: TGTGCCAGCGGATTCGTGGGACCTAACACCGGGGAGCTGTTTTTT.

This clonotype was recorded a few times. The CDR3 is CASSTGTDGYTF. CDR3 nucleotides: TGTGCCAGCAGCACCGGGACAGATGGCTACACCTTC. The V gene is TRBV7-9, the J gene TRBJ1-2, with 7 bases that match TRBD1. Trimming at V came to 5 bases and at J to 6 bases, leaving 3 bases not matched to a gene. This CDR3 spans 12 amino acids. The germline V gene has CDR1 SEHNR and CDR2 FQNEAQ (reference sequence).

V usage is TRBV12-3 or TRBV12-4 and J usage is TRBJ2-1; D uncertain. The CDR3 loop spans 15 amino acids. V was cut by 2 bases and J by 0 bases, with 8 bases left in between. The CDR3 protein is CASSLWSSSYNEQFF. The CDR3 nucleotides read TGTGCCAGCAGTTTATGGTCAAGCTCCTACAATGAGCAGTTCTTC.

The chain joins TRBV4-2 to TRBJ2-3, with D perhaps matching TRBD1 (5 bases). Germline-derived CDR1 and CDR2 are LGHNA and YNFKEQ. V lost 8 bases, J lost 4 bases, and 10 bases lay in between. The CDR3 runs to 12 residues. For the CDR3, the DNA is TGTGCCAGCTCCCAGGGCGCAGATACGCAGTATTTT. Translated, it gives CASSQGADTQYF.